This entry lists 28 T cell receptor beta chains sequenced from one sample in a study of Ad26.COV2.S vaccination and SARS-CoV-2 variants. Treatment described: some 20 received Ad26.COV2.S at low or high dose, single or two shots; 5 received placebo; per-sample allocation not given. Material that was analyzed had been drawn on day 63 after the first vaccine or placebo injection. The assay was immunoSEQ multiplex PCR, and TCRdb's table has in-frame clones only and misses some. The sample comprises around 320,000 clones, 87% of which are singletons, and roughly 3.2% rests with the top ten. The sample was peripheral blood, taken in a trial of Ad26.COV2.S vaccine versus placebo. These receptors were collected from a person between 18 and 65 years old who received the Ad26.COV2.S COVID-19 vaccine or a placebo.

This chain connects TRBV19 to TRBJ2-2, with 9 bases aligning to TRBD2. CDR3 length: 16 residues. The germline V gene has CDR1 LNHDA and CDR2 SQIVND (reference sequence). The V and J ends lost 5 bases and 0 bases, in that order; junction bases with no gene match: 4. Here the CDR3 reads CASSSGTSPNTGELFF. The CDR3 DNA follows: TGTGCCAGTAGTTCCGGGACTAGCCCGAACACCGGGGAGCTGTTTTTT.

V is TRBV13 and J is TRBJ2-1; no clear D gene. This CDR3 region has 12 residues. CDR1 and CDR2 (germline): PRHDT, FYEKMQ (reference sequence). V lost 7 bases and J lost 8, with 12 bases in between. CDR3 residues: CASTSGGDEQFF. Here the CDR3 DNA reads TGTGCCAGCACTTCCGGTGGGGATGAGCAGTTCTTC.

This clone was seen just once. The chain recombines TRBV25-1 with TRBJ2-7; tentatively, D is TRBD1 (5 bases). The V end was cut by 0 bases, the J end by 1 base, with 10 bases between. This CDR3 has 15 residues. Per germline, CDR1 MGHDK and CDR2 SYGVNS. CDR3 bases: TGTGCCAGCAGTGAATACAGGGCCGATTCCTACGAGCAGTACTTC. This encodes CASSEYRADSYEQYF.

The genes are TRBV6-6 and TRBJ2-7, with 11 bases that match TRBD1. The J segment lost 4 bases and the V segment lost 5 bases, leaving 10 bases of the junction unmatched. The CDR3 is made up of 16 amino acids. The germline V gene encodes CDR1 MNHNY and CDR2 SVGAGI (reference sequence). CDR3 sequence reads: CASSPLSGTGGYEQYF. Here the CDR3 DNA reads TGTGCCAGCAGTCCACTGTCCGGGACAGGGGGTTACGAGCAGTACTTC.

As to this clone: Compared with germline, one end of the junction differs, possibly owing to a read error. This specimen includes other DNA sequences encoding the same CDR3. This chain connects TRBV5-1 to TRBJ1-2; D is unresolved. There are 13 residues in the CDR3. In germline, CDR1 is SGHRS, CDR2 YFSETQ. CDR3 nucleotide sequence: TGCGCTAGCAGCTTGGAGGCCTCCCGGGGCTACACCTTC. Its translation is CASSLEASRGYTF.

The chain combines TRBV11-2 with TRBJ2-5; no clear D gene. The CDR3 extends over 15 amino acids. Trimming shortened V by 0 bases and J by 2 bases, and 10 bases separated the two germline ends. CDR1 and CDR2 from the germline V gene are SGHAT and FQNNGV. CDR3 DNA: TGTGCCAGCAGCTTAGATTACCGGGTGCAAGAGACCCAGTACTTC. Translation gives CASSLDYRVQETQYF.

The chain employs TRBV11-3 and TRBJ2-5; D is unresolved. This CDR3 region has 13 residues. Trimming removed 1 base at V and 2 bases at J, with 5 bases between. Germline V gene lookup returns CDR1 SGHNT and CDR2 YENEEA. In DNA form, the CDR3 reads TGTGCCAGCAGCTTAGGCCTGCAAGAGACCCAGTACTTC. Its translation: CASSLGLQETQYF.

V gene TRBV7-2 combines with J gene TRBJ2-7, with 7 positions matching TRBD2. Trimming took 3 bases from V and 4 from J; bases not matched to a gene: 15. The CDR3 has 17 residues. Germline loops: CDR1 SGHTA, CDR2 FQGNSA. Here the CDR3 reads CASSLTSWASGYYEQYF. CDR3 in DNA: TGTGCCAGCAGCTTGACGTCGTGGGCTAGCGGCTATTACGAGCAGTACTTC.

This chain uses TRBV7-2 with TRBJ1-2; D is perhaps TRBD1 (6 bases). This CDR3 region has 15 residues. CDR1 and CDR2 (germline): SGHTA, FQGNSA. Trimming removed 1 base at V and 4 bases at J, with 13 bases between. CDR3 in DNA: TGTGCCAGCAGCTTAGGAGGGGGGCCTTCCTATGGCTACACCTTC. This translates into CASSLGGGPSYGYTF.

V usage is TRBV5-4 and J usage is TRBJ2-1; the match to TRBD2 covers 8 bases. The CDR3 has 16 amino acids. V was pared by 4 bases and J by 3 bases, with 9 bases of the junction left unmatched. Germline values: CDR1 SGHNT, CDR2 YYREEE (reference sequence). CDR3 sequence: CASSPFTGTSYNEQFF. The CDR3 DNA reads TGTGCCAGCAGCCCGTTTACCGGGACTAGCTACAATGAGCAGTTCTTC.

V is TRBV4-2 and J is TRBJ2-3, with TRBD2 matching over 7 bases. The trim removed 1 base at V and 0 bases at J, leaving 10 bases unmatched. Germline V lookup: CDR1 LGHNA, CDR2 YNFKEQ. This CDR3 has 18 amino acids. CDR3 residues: CASSQAGEGTISTDTQYF. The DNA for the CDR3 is TGTGCCAGCAGCCAAGCCGGGGAGGGAACGATAAGCACAGATACGCAGTATTTT.

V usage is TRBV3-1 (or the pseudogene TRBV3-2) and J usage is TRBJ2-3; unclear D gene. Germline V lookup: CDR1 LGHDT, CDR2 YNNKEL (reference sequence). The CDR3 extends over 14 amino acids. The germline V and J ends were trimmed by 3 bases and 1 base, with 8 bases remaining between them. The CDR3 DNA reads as TGTGCCAGCAGCCATCGGCTAGGCACAGATACGCAGTATTTT. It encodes CASSHRLGTDTQYF.

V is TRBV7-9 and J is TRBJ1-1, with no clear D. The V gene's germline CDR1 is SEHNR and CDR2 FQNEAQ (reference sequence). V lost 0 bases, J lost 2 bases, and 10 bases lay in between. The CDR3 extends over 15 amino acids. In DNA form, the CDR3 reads TGTGCCAGCAGCTTAGCGGATAGGATTAACACTGAAGCTTTCTTT. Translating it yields CASSLADRINTEAFF.

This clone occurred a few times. CDR3 bases: TGTGCCAGCAGTCCCCTCATAGAAAATGAGCAGTTCTTC. Its protein is CASSPLIENEQFF. This chain uses TRBV2 with TRBJ2-1, with D unclear. V lost 5 bases and J 7 bases, leaving 12 bases between the germline ends. CDR3 length equals 13 residues. Germline V lookup: CDR1 SNHLY, CDR2 FYNNEI.

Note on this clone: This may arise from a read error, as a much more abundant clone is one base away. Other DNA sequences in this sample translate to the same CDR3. CDR3 in amino acids: CASSLGETQYF. CDR3 nucleotide sequence: TGTGCCAGCAGTTTGGGGGAGACCCAGTACTTC. This sequence joins TRBV27 and TRBJ2-5, with D unresolved. Trimming pared 3 bases from V and 5 bases from J, leaving 4 bases between. Germline V lookup: CDR1 MNHEY, CDR2 SMNVEV (reference sequence). This CDR3 is 11 amino acids long.

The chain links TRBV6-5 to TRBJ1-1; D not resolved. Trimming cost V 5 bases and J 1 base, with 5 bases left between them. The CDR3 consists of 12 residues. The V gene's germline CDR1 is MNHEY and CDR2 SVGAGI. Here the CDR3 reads CASSTRNTEAFF. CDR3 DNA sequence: TGTGCCAGCAGTACGAGGAACACTGAAGCTTTCTTT.

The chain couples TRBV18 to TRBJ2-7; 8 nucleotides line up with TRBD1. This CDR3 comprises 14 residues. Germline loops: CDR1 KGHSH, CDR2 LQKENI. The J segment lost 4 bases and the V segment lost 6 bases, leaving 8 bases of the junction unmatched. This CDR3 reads CASSPGQDGYEQYF. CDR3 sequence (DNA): TGTGCCAGCTCTCCGGGACAGGATGGATACGAGCAGTACTTC. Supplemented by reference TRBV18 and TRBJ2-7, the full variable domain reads NAGVMQNPRHLVRRRGQEARLRCSPMKGHSHVYWYRQLPEEGLKFMVYLQKENIIDESGMPKERFSAEFPKEGPSILRIQQVVRGDSAAYFCASSPGQDGYEQYFGPGTRLTVT.

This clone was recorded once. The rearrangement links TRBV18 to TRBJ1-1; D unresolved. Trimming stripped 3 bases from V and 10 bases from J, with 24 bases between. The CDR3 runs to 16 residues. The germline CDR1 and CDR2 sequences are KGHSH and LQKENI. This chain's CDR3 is CASSPDERVLGKGAFF. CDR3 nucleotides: TGTGCCAGCTCACCTGACGAGAGGGTGCTGGGGAAGGGAGCTTTCTTT.

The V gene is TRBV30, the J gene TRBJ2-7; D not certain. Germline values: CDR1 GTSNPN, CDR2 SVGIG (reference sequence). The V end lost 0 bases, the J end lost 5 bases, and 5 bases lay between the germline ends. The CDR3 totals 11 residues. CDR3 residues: CAWSVGHEQYF. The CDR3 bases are TGTGCCTGGAGTGTAGGCCACGAGCAGTACTTC.

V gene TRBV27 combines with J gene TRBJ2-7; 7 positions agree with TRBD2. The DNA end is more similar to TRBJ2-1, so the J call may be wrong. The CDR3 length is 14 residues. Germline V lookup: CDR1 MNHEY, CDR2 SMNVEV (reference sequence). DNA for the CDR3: TGTGCCAGCAGGACGGGGGGTTCCTACAATGAGCAGTTCTTC. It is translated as CASRTGGSYNEQFF.

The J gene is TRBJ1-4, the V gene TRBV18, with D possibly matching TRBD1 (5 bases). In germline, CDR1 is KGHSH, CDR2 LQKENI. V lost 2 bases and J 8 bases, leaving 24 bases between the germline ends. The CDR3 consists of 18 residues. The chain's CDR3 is CASSPIEVEEVSGEKLFF. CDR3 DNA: TGTGCCAGCTCACCAATCGAGGTTGAAGAGGTCTCAGGGGAAAAACTGTTTTTT.

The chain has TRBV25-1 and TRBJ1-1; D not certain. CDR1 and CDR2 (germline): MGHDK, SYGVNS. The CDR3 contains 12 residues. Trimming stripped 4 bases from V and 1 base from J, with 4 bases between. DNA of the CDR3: TGTGCCAGCAGTGCCTGGAACACTGAAGCTTTCTTT. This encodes CASSAWNTEAFF.

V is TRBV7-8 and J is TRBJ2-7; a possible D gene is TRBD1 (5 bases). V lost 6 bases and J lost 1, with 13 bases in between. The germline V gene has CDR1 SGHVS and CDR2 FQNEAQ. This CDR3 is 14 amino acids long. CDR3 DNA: TGTGCCAGCAGTTCGGACGACAGTTCCTACGAGCAGTACTTC. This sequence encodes CASSSDDSSYEQYF.

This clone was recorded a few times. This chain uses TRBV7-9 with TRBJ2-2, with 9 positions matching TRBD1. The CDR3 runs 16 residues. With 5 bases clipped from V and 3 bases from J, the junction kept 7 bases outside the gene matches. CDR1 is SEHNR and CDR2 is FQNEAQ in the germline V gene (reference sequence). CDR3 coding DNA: TGTGCCAGCAGCCTAAGGACAGGGGCTTACACCGGGGAGCTGTTTTTT. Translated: CASSLRTGAYTGELFF.

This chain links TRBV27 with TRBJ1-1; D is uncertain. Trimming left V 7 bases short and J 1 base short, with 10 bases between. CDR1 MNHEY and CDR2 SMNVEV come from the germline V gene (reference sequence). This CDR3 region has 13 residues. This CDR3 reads CASTRGPNTEAFF. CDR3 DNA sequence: TGTGCCAGCACCCGCGGTCCGAACACTGAAGCTTTCTTT.

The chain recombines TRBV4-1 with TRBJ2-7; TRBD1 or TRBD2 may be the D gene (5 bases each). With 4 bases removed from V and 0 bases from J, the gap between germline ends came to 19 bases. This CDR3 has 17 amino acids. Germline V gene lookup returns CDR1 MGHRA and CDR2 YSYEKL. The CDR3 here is CASSPLSGQRLSYEQYF. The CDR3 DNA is TGCGCCAGCAGCCCCCTGTCGGGGCAGCGCCTCTCCTACGAGCAGTACTTC.

The CDR3 region is CASSYRQSYGYTF. DNA for the CDR3: TGTGCCAGCAGTTACAGACAGTCCTATGGCTACACCTTC. This chain uses TRBV6-2 or TRBV6-3 with TRBJ1-2, with D possibly TRBD1 on 5 matching bases. The V end lost 2 bases, the J end lost 4 bases, and 8 bases lay between the germline ends. This CDR3 has 13 amino acids. Per germline, CDR1 MNHEY and CDR2 SVGEGT.

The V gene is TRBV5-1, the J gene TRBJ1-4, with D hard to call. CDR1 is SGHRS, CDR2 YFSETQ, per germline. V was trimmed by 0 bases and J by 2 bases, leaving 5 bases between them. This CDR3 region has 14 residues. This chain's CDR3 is CASSLVNTNEKLFF. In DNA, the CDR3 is TGCGCCAGCAGCTTGGTCAACACTAATGAAAAACTGTTTTTT.